A single sample is the source of the 8 T cell receptor beta chains below, sequenced in a study of cytomegalovirus exposure and HLA in healthy donors. 60 Vbeta and 13 Jbeta primers were used in PCR. The repertoire was sequenced with immunoSEQ multiplex PCR; TCRdb's copy has only in-frame clones and lacks some. Of 200,000 or so clones in the sample, about 90% are singletons; the top ten hold around 0.25%. Sequenced input: PBMCs. The receptors were gathered from a girl under three years old in good health and CMV-seronegative.

The J gene is TRBJ1-2, the V gene TRBV5-6; unclear D gene. The CDR3 is made up of 14 amino acids. The V gene lost 2 bases and the J gene lost 2 bases, with 10 bases spanning the gap. CDR1 is SGHDT and CDR2 is YYEEEE in the germline V gene. The CDR3 DNA follows: TGTGCCAGCAGCTTATGGTCAGGAAACTATGGCTACACCTTC. This codes for CASSLWSGNYGYTF.

The rearrangement joins TRBV6-5 to TRBJ1-2; D is undetermined. The V end was cut by 1 base, the J end by 8 bases, with 11 bases between. Germline V gene sequence: CDR1 MNHEY, CDR2 SVGAGI. The CDR3 has 13 amino acids. As DNA, the CDR3 is TGTGCCAGCAGTTACTTTCCAGAATCGGGCTACACCTTC. Protein: CASSYFPESGYTF.

The chain employs TRBV5-1 and TRBJ2-1; a possible D gene is TRBD1 (6 bases). Germline V gives CDR1 SGHRS, CDR2 YFSETQ. This CDR3 is built from 15 residues. V dropped 7 bases and J dropped 4 bases, with 18 bases sitting between them. This CDR3 is CASDPRGRSYNEQFF. CDR3 DNA: TGCGCCAGCGACCCCAGGGGTCGGAGTTACAATGAGCAGTTCTTC.

This chain links TRBV21-1 with TRBJ2-1; the D segment call TRBD2 is taken from the table without a DNA check. TRBV21-1 is deemed a pseudogene. The CDR3 length is 17 residues. The CDR3 is CASSKRRNAGGGDEQFF. DNA for the CDR3: TGTGCCAGCAGCAAAAGGAGGAACGCGGGCGGGGGAGATGAGCAGTTCTTC.

For this clone: The sample holds other DNA sequences that translate to the same CDR3. CDR3 loop: CASSIRTGNYEQYF. For the CDR3, the DNA is TGTGCCAGTAGTATCAGGACAGGGAATTACGAGCAGTACTTC. The chain combines TRBV19 with TRBJ2-7, with 8 bases that match TRBD1. Germline V gives CDR1 LNHDA, CDR2 SQIVND (reference sequence). The V segment lost 3 bases and the J segment 4 bases; nucleotides outside the gene matches: 5. CDR3 length equals 14 residues. Supplemented by reference TRBV19 and TRBJ2-7, the full variable domain reads DGGITQSPKYLFRKEGQNVTLSCEQNLNHDAMYWYRQDPGQGLRLIYYSQIVNDFQKGDIAEGYSVSREKKESFPLTVTSAQKNPTAFYLCASSIRTGNYEQYFGPGTRLTVT.

On this clone itself: An end of the junction does not agree with germline; a read error may underlie this. This sequence joins TRBV7-9 and TRBJ2-7, with D tentatively TRBD2 (6 bases). Germline V gene data show CDR1 as SEHNR and CDR2 as FQNEAQ (reference sequence). The CDR3 has 17 residues. The CDR3 loop reads CSSSLVSATSLSYEQYF. The CDR3 DNA is TGTTCCAGCAGCTTAGTTTCGGCCACTAGCTTATCCTACGAGCAGTACTTC.

The V gene is TRBV29-1, the J gene TRBJ2-1, with TRBD2 identical over 8 bases. Trimming at V came to 3 bases and at J to 7 bases, leaving 2 bases not matched to a gene. Germline V gene data show CDR1 as SQVTM and CDR2 as ANQGSEA. The CDR3 is made up of 12 amino acids. The CDR3 coding sequence is TGCAGCGTTGAGCGGGGGGTGAATGAGCAGTTCTTC. Translated, it gives CSVERGVNEQFF.

The chain carries TRBV2 and TRBJ2-5; tentative D call: TRBD1 (6 bases). The germline CDR1 and CDR2 sequences are SNHLY and FYNNEI. V dropped 7 bases and J dropped 1 base, with 10 bases sitting between them. The CDR3 runs 13 residues. CDR3 protein: CASTRGFQETQYF. The CDR3 bases are TGTGCCAGCACCAGGGGATTCCAAGAGACCCAGTACTTC.